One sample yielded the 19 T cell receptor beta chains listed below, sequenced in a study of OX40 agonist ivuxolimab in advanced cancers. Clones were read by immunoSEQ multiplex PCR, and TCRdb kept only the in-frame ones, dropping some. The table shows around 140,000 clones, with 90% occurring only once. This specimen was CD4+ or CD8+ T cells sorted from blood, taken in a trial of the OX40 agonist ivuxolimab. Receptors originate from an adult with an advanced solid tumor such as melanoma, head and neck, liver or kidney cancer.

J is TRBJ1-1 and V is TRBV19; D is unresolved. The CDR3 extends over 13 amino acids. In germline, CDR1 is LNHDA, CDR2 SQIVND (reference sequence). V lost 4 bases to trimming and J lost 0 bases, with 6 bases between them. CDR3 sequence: CASSTIVNTEAFF. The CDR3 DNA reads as TGTGCCAGTAGTACCATTGTGAACACTGAAGCTTTCTTT. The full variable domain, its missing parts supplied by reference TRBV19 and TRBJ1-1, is DGGITQSPKYLFRKEGQNVTLSCEQNLNHDAMYWYRQDPGQGLRLIYYSQIVNDFQKGDIAEGYSVSREKKESFPLTVTSAQKNPTAFYLCASSTIVNTEAFFGQGTRLTVV.

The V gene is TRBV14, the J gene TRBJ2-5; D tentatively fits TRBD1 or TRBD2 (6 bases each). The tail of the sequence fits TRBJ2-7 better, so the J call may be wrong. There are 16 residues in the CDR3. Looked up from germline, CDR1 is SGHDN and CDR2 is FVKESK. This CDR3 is CASSHRSPRGGDEQYF. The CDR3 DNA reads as TGTGCCAGCAGCCACCGATCCCCCAGGGGAGGCGACGAGCAGTACTTC.

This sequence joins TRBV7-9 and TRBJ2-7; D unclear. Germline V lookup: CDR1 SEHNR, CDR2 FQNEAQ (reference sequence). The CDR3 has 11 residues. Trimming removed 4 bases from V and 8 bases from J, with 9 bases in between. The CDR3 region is CASSSPNKQYF. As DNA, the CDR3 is TGTGCCAGCAGCTCCCCCAATAAGCAGTACTTC.

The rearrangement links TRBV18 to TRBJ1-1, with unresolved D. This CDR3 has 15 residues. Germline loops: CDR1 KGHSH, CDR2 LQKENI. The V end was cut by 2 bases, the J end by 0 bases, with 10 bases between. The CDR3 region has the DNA TGTGCCAGCTCACCAAATACAGAGATGAACACTGAAGCTTTCTTT. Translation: CASSPNTEMNTEAFF.

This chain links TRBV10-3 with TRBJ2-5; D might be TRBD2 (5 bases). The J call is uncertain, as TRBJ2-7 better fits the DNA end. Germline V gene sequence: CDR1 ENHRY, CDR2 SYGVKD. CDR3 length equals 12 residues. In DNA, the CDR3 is TGTGCCATTTTAACAGACTACTACGAGCAGTACTTC. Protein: CAILTDYYEQYF.

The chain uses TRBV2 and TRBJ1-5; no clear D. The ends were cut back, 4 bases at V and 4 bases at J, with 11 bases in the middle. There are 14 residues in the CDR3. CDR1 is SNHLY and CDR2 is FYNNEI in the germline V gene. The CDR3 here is CASSGGRSNQPQHF. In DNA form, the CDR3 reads TGTGCCAGCAGTGGCGGGCGGTCAAATCAGCCCCAGCATTTT.

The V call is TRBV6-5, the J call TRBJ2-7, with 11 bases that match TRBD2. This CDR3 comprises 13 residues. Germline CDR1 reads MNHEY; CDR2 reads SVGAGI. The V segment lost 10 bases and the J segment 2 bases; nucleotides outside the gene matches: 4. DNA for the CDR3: TGTGCCACCGGGACTAGCGGAGCCTACGAGCAGTACTTC. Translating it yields CATGTSGAYEQYF.

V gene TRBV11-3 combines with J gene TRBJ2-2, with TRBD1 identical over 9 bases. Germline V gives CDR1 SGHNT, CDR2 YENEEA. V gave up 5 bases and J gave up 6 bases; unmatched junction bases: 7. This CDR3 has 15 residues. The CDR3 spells CASSPGTGKAGELFF. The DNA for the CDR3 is TGTGCCAGCAGCCCCGGGACAGGGAAGGCCGGGGAGCTGTTTTTT.

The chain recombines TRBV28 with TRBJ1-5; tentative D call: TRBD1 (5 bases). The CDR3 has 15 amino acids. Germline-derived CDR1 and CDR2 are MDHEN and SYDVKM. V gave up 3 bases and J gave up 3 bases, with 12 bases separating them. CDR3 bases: TGTGCCAGCAGTTTGTTCACAGGCTTCAATCAGCCCCAGCATTTT. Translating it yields CASSLFTGFNQPQHF. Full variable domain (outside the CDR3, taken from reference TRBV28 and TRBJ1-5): DVKVTQSSRYLVKRTGEKVFLECVQDMDHENMFWYRQDPGLGLRLIYFSYDVKMKEKGDIPEGYSVSREKKERFSLILESASTNQTSMYLCASSLFTGFNQPQHFGDGTRLSIL.

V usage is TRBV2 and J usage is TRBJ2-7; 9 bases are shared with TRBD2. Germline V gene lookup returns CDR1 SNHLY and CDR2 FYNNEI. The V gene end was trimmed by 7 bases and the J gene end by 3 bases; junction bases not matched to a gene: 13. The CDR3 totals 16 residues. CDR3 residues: CASITGATSGRYEQYF. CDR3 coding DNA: TGTGCCAGCATTACAGGAGCGACTAGCGGTCGCTACGAGCAGTACTTC.

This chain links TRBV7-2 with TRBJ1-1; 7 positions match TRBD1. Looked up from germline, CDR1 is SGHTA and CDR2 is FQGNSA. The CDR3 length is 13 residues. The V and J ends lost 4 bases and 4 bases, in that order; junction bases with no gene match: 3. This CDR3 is CASSSTGVTEAFF. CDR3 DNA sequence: TGTGCCAGCAGCTCCACAGGGGTCACTGAAGCTTTCTTT.

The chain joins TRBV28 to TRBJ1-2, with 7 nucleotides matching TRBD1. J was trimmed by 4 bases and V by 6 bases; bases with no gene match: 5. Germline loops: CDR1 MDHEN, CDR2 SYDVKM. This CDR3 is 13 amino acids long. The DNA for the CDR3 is TGTGCCAGCAGCCTCGGACAGGTCTATGGCTACACCTTC. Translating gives CASSLGQVYGYTF.

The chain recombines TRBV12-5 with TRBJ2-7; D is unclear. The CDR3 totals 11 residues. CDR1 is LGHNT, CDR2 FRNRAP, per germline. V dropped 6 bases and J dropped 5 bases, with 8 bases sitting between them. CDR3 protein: CASGRDHEQYF. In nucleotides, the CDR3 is TGTGCTAGTGGGCGAGATCACGAGCAGTACTTC. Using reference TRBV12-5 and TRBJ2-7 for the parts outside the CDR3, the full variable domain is DARVTQTPRHKVTEMGQEVTMRCQPILGHNTVFWYRQTMMQGLELLAYFRNRAPLDDSGMPKDRFSAEMPDATLATLKIQPSEPRDSAVYFCASGRDHEQYFGPGTRLTVT.

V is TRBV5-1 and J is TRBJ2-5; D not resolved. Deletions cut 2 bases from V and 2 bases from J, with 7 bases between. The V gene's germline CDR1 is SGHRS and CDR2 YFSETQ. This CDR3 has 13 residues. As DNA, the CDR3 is TGCGCCAGCAGCTTAGCGACACAAGAGACCCAGTACTTC. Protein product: CASSLATQETQYF. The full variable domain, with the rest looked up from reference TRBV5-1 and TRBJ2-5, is KAGVTQTPRYLIKTRGQQVTLSCSPISGHRSVSWYQQTPGQGLQFLFEYFSETQRNKGNFPGRFSGRQFSNSRSEMNVSTLELGDSALYLCASSLATQETQYFGPGTRLLVL.

This chain's CDR3 is CASSPEGGSNQPQHF. The CDR3 DNA is TGCGCCAGCAGCCCCGAAGGGGGCAGCAATCAGCCCCAGCATTTT. The chain has TRBV5-1 and TRBJ1-5, with 7 bases that match TRBD1. The germline gives CDR1 SGHRS, CDR2 YFSETQ. V gave up 4 bases and J gave up 1 base; unmatched junction bases: 5. The CDR3 extends over 15 amino acids.

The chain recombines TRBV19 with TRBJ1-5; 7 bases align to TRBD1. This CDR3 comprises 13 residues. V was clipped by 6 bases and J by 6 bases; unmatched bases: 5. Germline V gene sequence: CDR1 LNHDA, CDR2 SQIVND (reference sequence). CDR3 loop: CASRDRDTQPQHF. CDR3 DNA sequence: TGTGCCAGTAGAGACAGGGATACTCAGCCCCAGCATTTT.

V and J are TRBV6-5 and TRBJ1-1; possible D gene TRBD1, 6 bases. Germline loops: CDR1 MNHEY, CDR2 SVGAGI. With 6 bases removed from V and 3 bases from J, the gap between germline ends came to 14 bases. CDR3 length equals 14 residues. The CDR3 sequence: CASSRTAGYTEAFF. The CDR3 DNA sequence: TGTGCCAGCAGCCGGACAGCAGGGTACACTGAAGCTTTCTTT.

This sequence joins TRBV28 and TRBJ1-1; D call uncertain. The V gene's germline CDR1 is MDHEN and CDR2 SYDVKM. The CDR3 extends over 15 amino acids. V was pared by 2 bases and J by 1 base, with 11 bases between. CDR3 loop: CASSLDFAENTEAFF. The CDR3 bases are TGTGCCAGCAGTTTAGATTTTGCAGAGAACACTGAAGCTTTCTTT. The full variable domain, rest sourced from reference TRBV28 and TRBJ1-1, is DVKVTQSSRYLVKRTGEKVFLECVQDMDHENMFWYRQDPGLGLRLIYFSYDVKMKEKGDIPEGYSVSREKKERFSLILESASTNQTSMYLCASSLDFAENTEAFFGQGTRLTVV.

The CDR3 nucleotides are TGTGCCACCAGCAGTCAGGGGCGCGGCTATGGCTACACCTTC. Amino acid sequence: CATSSQGRGYGYTF. This chain joins TRBV15 and TRBJ1-2; weak D call: TRBD1 (6 bases). V was cut by 3 bases and J by 4 bases, with 12 bases left in between. The V gene's germline CDR1 is LNHNV and CDR2 YYDKDF (reference sequence). The CDR3 contains 14 residues.